This is a list of T cell receptor beta chains from one sample in a study of blood T cell repertoires in COVID-19. Libraries were prepared by immunoSEQ multiplex PCR; TCRdb keeps only in-frame clonotypes and omits some of them. The sample yields some 130,000 clones, roughly 80% seen once. Sequences were obtained from PBMCs or T cells enriched from blood (not recorded which). Receptors were obtained from a man aged 25-45 years who had recovered from COVID-19. Each CDR3 is given with its conserved first and last residue. Fields, in order: J gene, clone size, V gene, D gene, CDR3 DNA, CDR3 protein. D genes are given only for firm matches. Size values are once, few and many counts, or a class for expanded clones, and some rows have none.

J gene: TRBJ1-1; clone size: NA; V gene: TRBV27; D gene: NA; CDR3 DNA: TGTGCCAGCAGTCCAATACCCAACCCGGGGCCGAGGGGGAAAAACACTGAAGCTTTCTTT; CDR3 protein: CASSPIPNPGPRGKNTEAFF
J gene: TRBJ1-1; clone size: NA; V gene: TRBV13; D gene: TRBD1; CDR3 DNA: TGTGCCAGCAGCTTAAGACAGGGGGGGACTGAAGCTTTCTTT; CDR3 protein: CASSLRQGGTEAFF
J gene: TRBJ2-1; clone size: NA; V gene: TRBV5-4; D gene: TRBD2; CDR3 DNA: TGTGCCAGCAGCTTGGCGGGGGGAAATGAGCAGTTCTTC; CDR3 protein: CASSLAGGNEQFF
J gene: TRBJ2-3; clone size: NA; V gene: TRBV3-1/TRBV3-2; D gene: NA; CDR3 DNA: TGTGCCAGCAGCCCCTCCACTCTCGCTAATGAGCGGCAGTATTTT; CDR3 protein: CASSPSTLANERQYF
J gene: TRBJ1-1; clone size: NA; V gene: TRBV5-1; D gene: TRBD1; CDR3 DNA: TGCGCCAGCACTGGGAAGGGGGCGGTGGGGACTGAAGCTTTCTTT; CDR3 protein: CASTGKGAVGTEAFF
J gene: TRBJ1-2; clone size: NA; V gene: TRBV5-5; D gene: TRBD1; CDR3 DNA: TGTGCCAGCAGCTTGGGGGACAGGGTAAACTATGGCTACACCTTC; CDR3 protein: CASSLGDRVNYGYTF
J gene: TRBJ2-7; clone size: NA; V gene: TRBV19; D gene: TRBD2; CDR3 DNA: TGTGCCAGTAGTATGCTGGGACTAGCGGGAGGTTGGAACGAGCAGTACTTC; CDR3 protein: CASSMLGLAGGWNEQYF
J gene: TRBJ2-3; clone size: NA; V gene: TRBV29-1; D gene: NA; CDR3 DNA: TGCAGCGTTGAAGAGTGGGCGCAGGCAGATACGCAGTATTTT; CDR3 protein: CSVEEWAQADTQYF
J gene: TRBJ1-1; clone size: NA; V gene: TRBV5-1; D gene: NA; CDR3 DNA: TGCGCCAGCAGCTTGGCGAGGACACCTACGAACACTGAAGCTTTCTTT; CDR3 protein: CASSLARTPTNTEAFF
J gene: TRBJ1-4; clone size: NA; V gene: TRBV19; D gene: TRBD1; CDR3 DNA: TGTGCCAGTAGTGCGACAGGGTCGGAAAAACTGTTTTTT; CDR3 protein: CASSATGSEKLFF
J gene: TRBJ1-1; clone size: NA; V gene: TRBV29-1; D gene: NA; CDR3 DNA: TGCAGCGCAGGCGAGTATCGGGGTACTGAAGCTTTCTTT; CDR3 protein: CSAGEYRGTEAFF
J gene: TRBJ2-5; clone size: NA; V gene: TRBV5-5; D gene: TRBD1; CDR3 DNA: TGTGCCAGCAGCACCAAGCCTCAGGGGGCCGGGGAGACCCAGTACTTC; CDR3 protein: CASSTKPQGAGETQYF
J gene: TRBJ1-5; clone size: NA; V gene: TRBV27; D gene: TRBD1; CDR3 DNA: TGTGCCAGCAGGCTACAGGGGAGCAATCAGCCCCAGCATTTT; CDR3 protein: CASRLQGSNQPQHF
J gene: TRBJ2-1; clone size: NA; V gene: TRBV19; D gene: NA; CDR3 DNA: TGTGCCAGTCGAGCGACCCATTGGGACAATGAGCAGTTCTTC; CDR3 protein: CASRATHWDNEQFF
J gene: TRBJ2-2; clone size: once; V gene: TRBV29-1; D gene: TRBD1; CDR3 DNA: TGCAGCGCACAGGGGGCCGGGGAGCTGTTTTTT; CDR3 protein: CSAQGAGELFF
J gene: TRBJ1-1; clone size: NA; V gene: TRBV2; D gene: TRBD1; CDR3 DNA: TGTGCCAGCAGTGGATGGACAGGGCCGAACACTGAAGCTTTCTTT; CDR3 protein: CASSGWTGPNTEAFF
J gene: TRBJ2-2; clone size: NA; V gene: TRBV5-1; D gene: NA; CDR3 DNA: TGCGCCAGCAGCTTGGATGGGGCGCGGGGGGAGCTGTTTTTT; CDR3 protein: CASSLDGARGELFF
J gene: TRBJ2-1; clone size: NA; V gene: TRBV10-2; D gene: TRBD1; CDR3 DNA: TGCGCCAGCAGAGACAACGACAGGGCCACCCGCGATGGGCAGTTCTTC; CDR3 protein: CASRDNDRATRDGQFF
J gene: TRBJ1-5; clone size: NA; V gene: TRBV4-1; D gene: NA; CDR3 DNA: TGCGCCAGCAGCCGGGCCGACAGAGCAACTAGCAATCAGCCCCAGCATTTT; CDR3 protein: CASSRADRATSNQPQHF
J gene: TRBJ1-3; clone size: once; V gene: TRBV11-2; D gene: NA; CDR3 DNA: TGTGCCAGCAGTGAACAGGCCCTCTCTGGAAACACCATATATTTT; CDR3 protein: CASSEQALSGNTIYF